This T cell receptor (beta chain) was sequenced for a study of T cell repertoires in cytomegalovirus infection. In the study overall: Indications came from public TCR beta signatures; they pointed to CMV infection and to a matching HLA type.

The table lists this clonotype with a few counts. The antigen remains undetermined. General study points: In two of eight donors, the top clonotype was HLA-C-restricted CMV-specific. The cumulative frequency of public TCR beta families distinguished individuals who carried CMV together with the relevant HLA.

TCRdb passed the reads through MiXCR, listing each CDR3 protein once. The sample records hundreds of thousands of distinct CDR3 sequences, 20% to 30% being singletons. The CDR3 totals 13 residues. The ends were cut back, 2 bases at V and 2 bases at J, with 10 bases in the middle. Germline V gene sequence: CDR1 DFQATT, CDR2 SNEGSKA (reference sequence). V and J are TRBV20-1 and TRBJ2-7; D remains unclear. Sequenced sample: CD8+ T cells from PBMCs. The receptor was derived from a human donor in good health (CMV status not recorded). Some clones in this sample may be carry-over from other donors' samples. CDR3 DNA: TGCAGTGCTAGATTTAGGGAAACCTACGAGCAGTACTTC. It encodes CSARFRETYEQYF.